A selection of T cell receptor beta chains follows, all from one sample in a study of T cells after yellow fever vaccination. TCRdb redid the calling of the 5' RACE reads with MiXCR, one entry per CDR3 protein. The sample records approximately 96,000 distinct CDR3 sequences, about 8.8% being singletons. Sequencing was performed on CD8+ T cells not binding an NS4B(214-222) dextramer, sorted from PBMCs, taken less than 18 days after the first yellow fever vaccination. All receptors derive from a man aged 18 to 29 who received the YFV17D yellow fever vaccine. The CDR3 runs from the conserved cysteine through the conserved F or W. D genes are given only for firm matches. Clone size appears in some rows only: once, few, many, or a class for an expanded clone.

V: TRBV7-9
D: -
size: -
J: TRBJ2-5
DNA: TGTGCCAGCAGCTCTGTCACGGTGGGGGGAGAGACCCAGTACTTC
CDR3: CASSSVTVGGETQYF

V: TRBV6-2/TRBV6-3
D: -
size: few
J: TRBJ2-7
DNA: TGTGCCAGCAGTTACTCGGGGGAGCAGTACTTC
CDR3: CASSYSGEQYF

V: TRBV25-1
D: -
size: few
J: TRBJ2-7
DNA: TGTGCCAGCGGGGGGATTGATACCCTGGTGCAGTACTTC
CDR3: CASGGIDTLVQYF

V: TRBV5-4
D: -
size: few
J: TRBJ2-3
DNA: TGTGCCAGCAGCTTGAGTTTCGGAAATACGCAGTATTTT
CDR3: CASSLSFGNTQYF

V: TRBV6-5
D: -
size: few
J: TRBJ1-1
DNA: TGTGCCAGCAGTTACTCCGGGGGAGGGGGTGAAGCTTTCTTT
CDR3: CASSYSGGGGEAFF

V: TRBV5-4
D: -
size: -
J: TRBJ2-7
DNA: TGTGCCAGCAGCTTGGATGGGGGAGACAGATACTACGAGCAGTACTTC
CDR3: CASSLDGGDRYYEQYF

V: TRBV4-1
D: -
size: -
J: TRBJ1-5
DNA: TGCGCCAGCAGCCAAGTCGCAGGGGCGGAGCAGCCCCAGCATTTT
CDR3: CASSQVAGAEQPQHF

V: TRBV4-3
D: -
size: few
J: TRBJ1-1
DNA: TGCGCCAGCAGCCATGGAGCGAACACTGAAGCTTTCTTT
CDR3: CASSHGANTEAFF

V: TRBV12-3/TRBV12-4
D: -
size: -
J: TRBJ1-6
DNA: TGTGCCAGCAGTTTATGGGTCTATAATTCACCCCTCCACTTT
CDR3: CASSLWVYNSPLHF

V: TRBV27
D: -
size: many
J: TRBJ1-2
DNA: TGTGCCAGCAGTCGAAGCAGCTTCTATGGCTACACCTTC
CDR3: CASSRSSFYGYTF

V: TRBV7-9
D: TRBD2
size: -
J: TRBJ2-5
DNA: TGTGCCAGCAGCTTACCTACTAGCGGGGGGCACCAAGAGACCCAGTACTTC
CDR3: CASSLPTSGGHQETQYF

V: TRBV21-1
D: -
size: few
J: TRBJ2-7
DNA: TGTGCCAGCAGCAAAGAGCAAACTCCTCAGGGCAGGGGTAACTCCTACGAGCAGTACTTC
CDR3: CASSKEQTPQGRGNSYEQYF

V: TRBV27
D: -
size: -
J: TRBJ1-5
DNA: TGTGCCAGCAGTTTATACGGGAACAATCAGCCCCAGCATTTT
CDR3: CASSLYGNNQPQHF

V: TRBV24-1
D: -
size: -
J: TRBJ2-3
DNA: TGTGCCACCAGTGATCGGACCATCACAGATACGCAGTATTTT
CDR3: CATSDRTITDTQYF

V: TRBV7-8
D: TRBD1
size: few
J: TRBJ1-6
DNA: TGTGCCAGCAGCTTAGAACGAGGATGGGGACAGGATAATTCACCCCTCCACTTT
CDR3: CASSLERGWGQDNSPLHF

V: TRBV12-3/TRBV12-4
D: -
size: few
J: TRBJ2-1
DNA: TGTGCCAGCAGTTCGGGGACTTACTACAATGAGCAGTTCTTC
CDR3: CASSSGTYYNEQFF

V: TRBV4-2
D: TRBD1
size: many
J: TRBJ1-5
DNA: TGTGCCAGCAGCTCACAGGGGGCTAGCAATCAGCCCCAGCATTTT
CDR3: CASSSQGASNQPQHF

V: TRBV19
D: TRBD2
size: few
J: TRBJ2-3
DNA: TGTGCCAGTAGTATTCTAGCGGGGGCCACAGATACGCAGTATTTT
CDR3: CASSILAGATDTQYF

V: TRBV6-2/TRBV6-3
D: TRBD1
size: few
J: TRBJ2-4
DNA: TGTGCCAGCAGTAGACCTCCGGGACAGGGGAAAAACATTCAGTACTTC
CDR3: CASSRPPGQGKNIQYF

V: TRBV13
D: -
size: -
J: TRBJ1-2
DNA: TGTGCCTCCGCCTTACGGGGGAATTCGGGCGGCTACACCTTC
CDR3: CASALRGNSGGYTF

V: TRBV5-1
D: TRBD2
size: few
J: TRBJ2-7
DNA: TGCGCCAGCGCACGAGGGGAGGGGGAGCAGTACTTC
CDR3: CASARGEGEQYF

V: TRBV7-3
D: -
size: many
J: TRBJ2-6
DNA: TGTGCCAGCAGGCCTTCTGGGGCCAACGTCCTGACTTTC
CDR3: CASRPSGANVLTF

V: TRBV7-2
D: TRBD2
size: many
J: TRBJ2-5
DNA: TGTGCCAGCAGACGACTAGCGGGGAACCAAGAGACCCAGTACTTC
CDR3: CASRRLAGNQETQYF

V: TRBV28
D: TRBD1
size: many
J: TRBJ2-1
DNA: TGTGCCAGCAGTCCGCCTCGGGACAGCCACAACAATGAGCAGTTCTTC
CDR3: CASSPPRDSHNNEQFF

V: TRBV7-6
D: TRBD1
size: -
J: TRBJ1-1
DNA: TGTGCCAGCAGCTGGGGGACAGGGGGCCTTGGGGTGAACACTGAAGCTTTCTTT
CDR3: CASSWGTGGLGVNTEAFF

V: TRBV20-1
D: -
size: few
J: TRBJ2-1
DNA: TGCAGTGCTAGCCGCCTTAACTTCTACAATGAGCAGTTCTTC
CDR3: CSASRLNFYNEQFF

V: TRBV19
D: TRBD2
size: few
J: TRBJ2-2
DNA: TGTGCCAGTAGTATTCCAGCGGGATTCACCGGGGAGCTGTTTTTT
CDR3: CASSIPAGFTGELFF

V: TRBV29-1
D: -
size: -
J: TRBJ2-4
DNA: TGCAGCGTCAACCCCCTAGCCAAAAACATTCAGTACTTC
CDR3: CSVNPLAKNIQYF

V: TRBV20-1
D: -
size: many
J: TRBJ1-6
DNA: TGCAGTGCTAGGAGGGGGGACTCCTATAATTCACCCCTCCACTTT
CDR3: CSARRGDSYNSPLHF

V: TRBV3-1
D: -
size: many
J: TRBJ2-3
DNA: TGTGCCAGCAGCCCCCGTCCTAGAAACGGTTGGGATACGCAGTATTTT
CDR3: CASSPRPRNGWDTQYF

V: TRBV5-4
D: -
size: -
J: TRBJ2-3
DNA: TGTGCCAGCAGCTTGGCAGGGGCATCAGTGGCGGATACGCAGTATTTT
CDR3: CASSLAGASVADTQYF

V: TRBV3-1
D: -
size: -
J: TRBJ2-3
DNA: TGTGCCAGCAGCTTGGGACTGACTGGCACAGATACGCAGTATTTT
CDR3: CASSLGLTGTDTQYF

V: TRBV7-8
D: TRBD2
size: -
J: TRBJ2-6
DNA: TGTGCCAGCAGCTTACTAAGAGCGGGGGTGTCCTCTGGGGCCAACGTCCTGACTTTC
CDR3: CASSLLRAGVSSGANVLTF

V: TRBV27
D: -
size: few
J: TRBJ2-3
DNA: TGTGCCAGCAGTTTGGCCCTGCCTCCTTCTAGCACAGATACGCAGTATTTT
CDR3: CASSLALPPSSTDTQYF

V: TRBV5-1
D: TRBD2
size: many
J: TRBJ2-7
DNA: TGCGCCAGCAGCTACTCCCGGGAGGCCTACGAGCAGTACTTC
CDR3: CASSYSREAYEQYF

V: TRBV19
D: TRBD2
size: -
J: TRBJ2-1
DNA: TGTGCCAGTAGTATGGCTAGCGGGTACAATGAGCAGTTCTTC
CDR3: CASSMASGYNEQFF

V: TRBV18
D: -
size: -
J: TRBJ1-1
DNA: TGTGCCAGCTCACCTGGGGGCTGGGACACTGAAGCTTTCTTT
CDR3: CASSPGGWDTEAFF

V: TRBV4-2
D: TRBD1
size: -
J: TRBJ1-2
DNA: TGTGCCAGCAGCCAAGAGGGACAGTTTGGCTACACCTTC
CDR3: CASSQEGQFGYTF

V: TRBV7-3
D: -
size: -
J: TRBJ2-1
DNA: TGTGCCAGCAGCGACCAGTTGAGCTCCTACAATGAGCAGTTCTTC
CDR3: CASSDQLSSYNEQFF

V: TRBV4-1
D: TRBD1
size: few
J: TRBJ1-2
DNA: TGCGCCAGCAGGCAGGGACAGGGGGGCTACACCTTC
CDR3: CASRQGQGGYTF

V: TRBV6-1
D: -
size: many
J: TRBJ2-5
DNA: TGTGCCAGCAGACCCGGGACCTGGGGGCTCCAAGAGACCCAGTACTTC
CDR3: CASRPGTWGLQETQYF

V: TRBV19
D: -
size: -
J: TRBJ2-1
DNA: TGTGCCAGTAGTCGGGCCTACGGCGATGAGCAGTTCTTC
CDR3: CASSRAYGDEQFF

V: TRBV13
D: -
size: few
J: TRBJ1-1
DNA: TGTGCCAGCATATCTTGGGCTTACATGAACACTGAAGCTTTCTTT
CDR3: CASISWAYMNTEAFF

V: TRBV7-9
D: TRBD1
size: few
J: TRBJ2-5
DNA: TGTGCCAGCAGCTCGACGACAGGGGCGCCGGAGACCCAGTACTTC
CDR3: CASSSTTGAPETQYF

V: TRBV23-1
D: TRBD1
size: many
J: TRBJ1-2
DNA: TGCGCCAGCAGTCAACGAGACAGGGAACACTATGGCTACACCTTC
CDR3: CASSQRDREHYGYTF

V: TRBV5-1
D: -
size: few
J: TRBJ2-5
DNA: TGCGCCAGCAGCTTTAATAAGGAGACCCTTGAAGAGACCCAGTACTTC
CDR3: CASSFNKETLEETQYF

V: TRBV3-1
D: -
size: -
J: TRBJ2-1
DNA: TGTTCCAGCAGCCGGGAATACTCCTACAATGAGCAGTTCTTC
CDR3: CSSSREYSYNEQFF

V: TRBV5-1
D: TRBD2
size: -
J: TRBJ2-2
DNA: TGCGCCAGCAGCCTGAAAACGGGAGGCACCGGGGAGCTGTTTTTT
CDR3: CASSLKTGGTGELFF

V: TRBV2
D: -
size: few
J: TRBJ2-4
DNA: TGTGCCAGCAGTGGGACAACCCTAGCCAAAAACATTCAGTACTTC
CDR3: CASSGTTLAKNIQYF

V: TRBV4-3
D: -
size: many
J: TRBJ2-1
DNA: TGCGCCAGCCAAGGCAATGAGCAGTTCTTC
CDR3: CASQGNEQFF

V: TRBV27
D: -
size: -
J: TRBJ1-6
DNA: TGCACCTCGTGTCTTTTCTTGGGATCACCCCTCCACTTT
CDR3: CTSCLFLGSPLHF

V: TRBV6-5
D: -
size: -
J: TRBJ2-1
DNA: TGTGCCAGCAGTTATCAGAACCAACGAGAGCAGTTCTTC
CDR3: CASSYQNQREQFF

V: TRBV29-1
D: -
size: few
J: TRBJ2-6
DNA: TGCAGCGTTGAAGTGGCCTCTGGGGCCAACGTCCTGACTTTC
CDR3: CSVEVASGANVLTF

V: TRBV5-6
D: -
size: -
J: TRBJ2-7
DNA: TGTGCCAGCAGCTTTCTGTCCAACTCCTACGAGCAGTACTTC
CDR3: CASSFLSNSYEQYF

V: TRBV2
D: TRBD1
size: -
J: TRBJ1-5
DNA: TGTGACAGCAGTAGTACAGGGGGGTTCAATCAGCCCCAGCATTTT
CDR3: CDSSSTGGFNQPQHF